The 17 T cell receptor beta chains below all came from one sample that was sequenced in a study of human T cells and chemical hapten exposure. TCRdb re-called the RACE reads through MiXCR, storing one row per CDR3 protein. The sample holds some 42,000 distinct CDR3 sequences, 8% to 9% seen once. Stated time point: patch test 2, 6 weeks after DPC sensitization. Noted treatment: therapeutic diphenylcyclopropenone sensitization with weekly scalp DPC. The specimen was whole blood, collected in connection with sensitization to the hapten diphenylcyclopropenone (DPC). The receptors were gathered from a middle-aged woman with alopecia areata. Some clones in this sample may be carry-over from other donors' samples.

The V gene is TRBV4-2, the J gene TRBJ1-6; 9 bases line up with TRBD1. The CDR3 covers 14 residues. Germline V gives CDR1 LGHNA, CDR2 YNFKEQ. The V segment lost 6 bases and the J segment 7 bases; nucleotides outside the gene matches: 4. CDR3 nucleotide sequence: TGTGCCAGCAGACCCGGGACAGGGAATTCACCCCTCCACTTT. Translated, it gives CASRPGTGNSPLHF.

This chain uses TRBV2 with TRBJ1-5; maybe TRBD1 (6 bases). This CDR3 region has 17 residues. Germline lookup yields CDR1 SNHLY and CDR2 FYNNEI. The ends were cut back, 5 bases at V and 3 bases at J, with 20 bases in the middle. CDR3 DNA: TGTGCCAGCAGTTCGACAGCTCCTTCGGGGGCCAATCAGCCCCAGCATTTT. Translation: CASSSTAPSGANQPQHF.

The chain combines TRBV2 with TRBJ2-4; 7 nucleotides agree with TRBD1. CDR3 length: 14 amino acids. The germline V gene encodes CDR1 SNHLY and CDR2 FYNNEI. With V trimmed by 5 bases and J by 1 base, 2 bases remained unmatched. This CDR3 is CASSPTGAKNIQYF. CDR3 nucleotide sequence: TGTGCCAGCAGTCCGACAGGGGCCAAAAACATTCAGTACTTC.

This clonotype was seen many times. The V and J genes are TRBV9 and TRBJ1-1; 10 bases are a match to TRBD1. V was pared by 0 bases and J by 8 bases, with 4 bases of the junction left unmatched. Germline V CDR1 and CDR2: SGDLS, YYNGEE. This CDR3 spans 14 amino acids. The CDR3 region is CASSVVGQGVEAFF. CDR3 bases: TGTGCCAGCAGCGTAGTCGGACAGGGGGTCGAAGCTTTCTTT.

This clonotype was detected ten times or more. V is TRBV4-2 and J is TRBJ2-7; D is ambiguous. CDR1 LGHNA and CDR2 YNFKEQ come from the germline V gene. Trimming left V 2 bases short and J 1 base short, with 3 bases between. The CDR3 is made up of 12 amino acids. This CDR3 reads CASSQNSYEQYF. The CDR3 DNA is TGTGCCAGCAGCCAAAATTCCTACGAGCAGTACTTC.

This clonotype was detected many times. The chain is built from TRBV30 and TRBJ1-1; 8 bases map to TRBD1. Germline values: CDR1 GTSNPN, CDR2 SVGIG (reference sequence). V was pared by 1 base and J by 3 bases, with 1 base of the junction left unmatched. This CDR3 is built from 13 residues. Written as DNA, the CDR3 is TGTGCCTGGAGTGCGACAGGGGACACTGAAGCTTTCTTT. Translating it yields CAWSATGDTEAFF.

This clonotype was detected a few times. The CDR3 reads CAWSQGTRNSPLHF. The CDR3 coding sequence is TGTGCCTGGAGCCAGGGGACCCGAAATTCACCCCTCCACTTT. This rearrangement joins TRBV30 to TRBJ1-6, with D possibly being TRBD1 (6 bases). CDR3 length: 14 amino acids. Looked up from germline, CDR1 is GTSNPN and CDR2 is SVGIG (reference sequence). V was pared by 3 bases and J by 7 bases, with 13 bases between.

This clonotype has a count of ten or more. Here the CDR3 reads CASSQGMLRARATTGYTF. The CDR3 nucleotides read TGTGCCAGCAGCCAAGGGATGCTTAGGGCCAGGGCAACGACTGGCTACACCTTC. The chain has TRBV4-2 and TRBJ1-2, with D possibly TRBD1 on 5 matching bases. Trimming removed 1 base at V and 7 bases at J, with 25 bases between. Germline V gene lookup returns CDR1 LGHNA and CDR2 YNFKEQ. This CDR3 region has 18 residues.

The chain joins TRBV19 to TRBJ2-6; D may be TRBD2 (5 bases). The ends were cut back, 5 bases at V and 0 bases at J, with 11 bases in the middle. This CDR3 comprises 16 residues. CDR1 is LNHDA, CDR2 SQIVND, per germline (reference sequence). The CDR3 DNA reads TGTGCCAGTAGTGGGGAGTTCTCCTCTGGGGCCAACGTCCTGACTTTC. Protein: CASSGEFSSGANVLTF.

Ten or more counts support this clonotype. The chain links TRBV7-2 to TRBJ2-1; tentatively, D is TRBD1 (6 bases). The CDR3 extends over 15 amino acids. Trimming left V 1 base short and J 1 base short, with 8 bases between. CDR1 and CDR2 (germline): SGHTA, FQGNSA. The CDR3 sequence: CASSLDRASYNEQFF. The CDR3, as DNA: TGTGCCAGCAGCTTAGACAGGGCGTCCTACAATGAGCAGTTCTTC.

This clonotype was picked up many times. The chain carries TRBV28 and TRBJ1-1; 7 bases are a match to TRBD1. Per the germline V gene, CDR1 is MDHEN and CDR2 is SYDVKM. The CDR3 contains 11 residues. V lost 6 bases to trimming and J lost 11 bases; unmatched junction nucleotides: 6. The CDR3 DNA reads TGTGCCAGCAGGACAGGGTCGGGCGCTTTCTTT. Translating it yields CASRTGSGAFF.

The chain is built from TRBV6-5 and TRBJ2-7; TRBD2 is a possible D gene (5 bases). CDR1 MNHEY and CDR2 SVGAGI come from the germline V gene. This CDR3 comprises 14 residues. V dropped 0 bases and J dropped 4 bases, with 10 bases sitting between them. In DNA, the CDR3 is TGTGCCAGCAGTTACTCAACGGGATTTTACGAGCAGTACTTC. Protein sequence: CASSYSTGFYEQYF.

This clonotype was counted many times. The chain recombines TRBV5-5 with TRBJ2-5; 11 positions agree with TRBD1. V trimming: 4 bases; J trimming: 4 bases; junction bases outside the gene matches: 6. Looked up from germline, CDR1 is SGHKS and CDR2 is YYEKEE (reference sequence). The CDR3 is 15 amino acids. CDR3 amino acids: CASSRPGTGGETQYF. The CDR3 region has the DNA TGTGCCAGCAGCCGCCCTGGGACAGGGGGAGAGACCCAGTACTTC.

V and J are TRBV30 and TRBJ1-5; the D gene is possibly TRBD1 (6 bases). CDR3 length: 15 amino acids. Germline V CDR1 and CDR2: GTSNPN, SVGIG (reference sequence). The V gene lost 0 bases and the J gene lost 4 bases, with 13 bases spanning the gap. CDR3 nucleotides: TGTGCCTGGAGTGTACGCACAGGGAGAAATCAGCCCCAGCATTTT. Its translation is CAWSVRTGRNQPQHF.

This clonotype was observed a handful of times. V gene TRBV6-6 combines with J gene TRBJ1-6, with a tentative D call TRBD1 (5 bases). This CDR3 comprises 15 residues. Germline-derived CDR1 and CDR2 are MNHNY and SVGAGI (reference sequence). Deletions cut 7 bases from V and 6 bases from J, with 16 bases between. This CDR3 is CASTHDSVPNSPLHF. The CDR3 region has the DNA TGTGCCAGCACCCATGACAGCGTCCCTAATTCACCCCTCCACTTT.

At least ten counts were recorded for this clonotype. This rearrangement joins TRBV6-2 or TRBV6-3 to TRBJ2-2; D remains ambiguous. Germline V gives CDR1 MNHEY, CDR2 SVGEGT. CDR3 length equals 13 residues. V was pared by 5 bases and J by 2 bases, with 6 bases between. This CDR3 is CASSSVNTGELFF. The CDR3 nucleotides are TGTGCCAGCAGTAGCGTAAACACCGGGGAGCTGTTTTTT.

This clonotype was observed many times. V gene TRBV6-6 combines with J gene TRBJ1-4; D ambiguous. The germline V gene encodes CDR1 MNHNY and CDR2 SVGAGI (reference sequence). The length of the CDR3 is 13 residues. The ends were cut back, 2 bases at V and 11 bases at J, with 12 bases in the middle. CDR3 protein: CASSYAIVDKLFF. The CDR3 nucleotides read TGTGCCAGCAGTTACGCGATCGTTGACAAACTGTTTTTT.